Listed below are T cell receptor beta chains from one sample, sequenced in a study of Graves' ophthalmopathy and Graves' hyperthyroidism. TCRdb fed the multiplex PCR reads into MiXCR, producing one record per CDR3 protein. The sample shows 1 million to 1.3 million distinct CDR3 sequences, less than 45% of them seen only once. The sample was peripheral blood or thyroid tissue (not recorded which). These receptors all come from an adult man with Graves' hyperthyroidism. The CDR3 runs from the conserved cysteine through the conserved F or W. The D gene is left open where the match is weak. Clone size is shown for a subset of rows, as once, few, many or a class of expanded clone.

D gene: NA
J gene: TRBJ2-5
clone size: many
V gene: TRBV7-8
CDR3 DNA: TGTGCCAGCAGGGATCTCGCGGTACAAGAGACCCAGTACTTC
CDR3 protein: CASRDLAVQETQYF

D gene: NA
J gene: TRBJ2-7
clone size: few
V gene: TRBV9
CDR3 DNA: TGTGCCAGCAGCGTAGGTGGGGTCCCCTACGAGCAGTACTTC
CDR3 protein: CASSVGGVPYEQYF

D gene: NA
J gene: TRBJ1-3
clone size: NA
V gene: TRBV29-1
CDR3 DNA: TGCAGCGTTGAATGGGAGAGCTCTGGAAACACCATATATTTT
CDR3 protein: CSVEWESSGNTIYF

D gene: NA
J gene: TRBJ1-3
clone size: many
V gene: TRBV7-2
CDR3 DNA: TGTGCCAGCAGCTACCCATCCTCTGGAAACACCATATATTTT
CDR3 protein: CASSYPSSGNTIYF

D gene: NA
J gene: TRBJ2-7
clone size: NA
V gene: TRBV20-1
CDR3 DNA: TGCAGTGCCGAGGGGGGATACGAGCAGTACTTC
CDR3 protein: CSAEGGYEQYF

D gene: NA
J gene: TRBJ2-6
clone size: many
V gene: TRBV25-1
CDR3 DNA: TGTGCCAGCACCGGGGGTGGTGGGGCCAACGTCCTGACTTTC
CDR3 protein: CASTGGGGANVLTF

D gene: TRBD2
J gene: TRBJ2-3
clone size: NA
V gene: TRBV10-2
CDR3 DNA: TGCGCCAGCAGTGACGGTCGGACTAGACCCTGGGATACGCAGTATTTT
CDR3 protein: CASSDGRTRPWDTQYF

D gene: NA
J gene: TRBJ1-1
clone size: NA
V gene: TRBV12-3/TRBV12-4
CDR3 DNA: TGTGCCAGCAGTTGGGCAGGGCGGAGAGCTTTCTTT
CDR3 protein: CASSWAGRRAFF

D gene: TRBD1
J gene: TRBJ1-5
clone size: many
V gene: TRBV7-9
CDR3 DNA: TGTGCCAGCAGCTTAAGGGGACAGGGGAATCAGCCCCAGCATTTT
CDR3 protein: CASSLRGQGNQPQHF

D gene: NA
J gene: TRBJ2-5
clone size: once
V gene: TRBV25-1
CDR3 DNA: TGTGCCCAGGGGCGGGTCGGGCAAGAGACCCAGTACTTC
CDR3 protein: CAQGRVGQETQYF

D gene: NA
J gene: TRBJ2-6
clone size: NA
V gene: TRBV2
CDR3 DNA: TGTGCCAGCAAGTTCATGAACACTGAAGCTTTC
CDR3 protein: CASKFMNTEAF

D gene: TRBD1
J gene: TRBJ1-2
clone size: many
V gene: TRBV5-1
CDR3 DNA: TGCGCCAGCAGCCCTTACTCAGGGGGCGCCTCTGGCTACACCTTC
CDR3 protein: CASSPYSGGASGYTF

D gene: NA
J gene: TRBJ1-5
clone size: many
V gene: TRBV7-8
CDR3 DNA: TGTGCCAGCAGTCCACAGGGCCTCCAGCCCCAGCATTTT
CDR3 protein: CASSPQGLQPQHF

D gene: TRBD1
J gene: TRBJ1-6
clone size: many
V gene: TRBV11-2
CDR3 DNA: TGTGCCAGCAGCTCCTATCCCGGGACAGGGAGCGGTAATTCACCCCTCCACTTT
CDR3 protein: CASSSYPGTGSGNSPLHF

D gene: NA
J gene: TRBJ2-7
clone size: many
V gene: TRBV10-3
CDR3 DNA: TGTGCCATCGGCTCACCCGATTACGAGCAGTACTTC
CDR3 protein: CAIGSPDYEQYF

D gene: NA
J gene: TRBJ2-7
clone size: few
V gene: TRBV6-2/TRBV6-3
CDR3 DNA: TGTGCCAGCAGTTACTTGGGGGACGTCGACGAGCAGTACTTC
CDR3 protein: CASSYLGDVDEQYF

D gene: TRBD1
J gene: TRBJ2-5
clone size: NA
V gene: TRBV10-2
CDR3 DNA: TGCGCCAGCAGTGAACGAACAGGGGTCGGGACCCAGTACTTC
CDR3 protein: CASSERTGVGTQYF

D gene: TRBD1
J gene: TRBJ1-6
clone size: many
V gene: TRBV11-2
CDR3 DNA: TGTGCCAGCAGCGCGACAGGGGGCTCACCCCTCCACTTT
CDR3 protein: CASSATGGSPLHF

D gene: TRBD2
J gene: TRBJ2-6
clone size: many
V gene: TRBV19
CDR3 DNA: TGTGCCACCCGGGGGGGACCCTCTGGGGCCAACGTCCTGACTTTC
CDR3 protein: CATRGGPSGANVLTF

D gene: TRBD1
J gene: TRBJ2-7
clone size: NA
V gene: TRBV6-2/TRBV6-3
CDR3 DNA: TGTGCCAGCATGGGACAGTTCTACGGGCAGTACTTC
CDR3 protein: CASMGQFYGQYF

D gene: TRBD1
J gene: TRBJ1-2
clone size: NA
V gene: TRBV20-1
CDR3 DNA: TGCAGTGCTAGAGATAGCTACAGGGGAGACTATGGCTACACCTTC
CDR3 protein: CSARDSYRGDYGYTF

D gene: NA
J gene: TRBJ2-7
clone size: few
V gene: TRBV28
CDR3 DNA: TGTGCCAGCACGAGGGCAGGGATCTACGAGCAGTACTTC
CDR3 protein: CASTRAGIYEQYF

D gene: TRBD1
J gene: TRBJ2-7
clone size: NA
V gene: TRBV20-1
CDR3 DNA: TGCAGTGCTAGGCGGAATCCCGGGACAGGGGTGAGCGAGCAGTACTTC
CDR3 protein: CSARRNPGTGVSEQYF

D gene: NA
J gene: TRBJ1-1
clone size: many
V gene: TRBV9
CDR3 DNA: TGTGCCAGCAGCGTAGCTACGTACGGCAGCGACACTGAAGCTTTCTTT
CDR3 protein: CASSVATYGSDTEAFF

D gene: NA
J gene: TRBJ1-2
clone size: NA
V gene: TRBV6-5
CDR3 DNA: TGTGCCAGCAGTTACTTTACAGGAGTAGCTAACTATGGCTACACCTTC
CDR3 protein: CASSYFTGVANYGYTF

D gene: TRBD2
J gene: TRBJ2-5
clone size: NA
V gene: TRBV12-3/TRBV12-4
CDR3 DNA: TGTGCCAGTAAGGGACTAGCAGGGGAATACCAAGAGACCCAGTACTTC
CDR3 protein: CASKGLAGEYQETQYF

D gene: NA
J gene: TRBJ1-1
clone size: many
V gene: TRBV4-1
CDR3 DNA: TGCGCCAGCACCGAGATGGGGGGGACTGAAGCTTTCTTT
CDR3 protein: CASTEMGGTEAFF

D gene: NA
J gene: TRBJ1-1
clone size: NA
V gene: TRBV6-5
CDR3 DNA: TGTGCCAGCAGTTACTCTCGCAGGGAGCGGGAAGCTTTCTTT
CDR3 protein: CASSYSRREREAFF

D gene: TRBD1
J gene: TRBJ1-5
clone size: NA
V gene: TRBV6-1
CDR3 DNA: TGTGCCAGCAGCCCAGACAGGGGGCACGGCCAGCCCCAGCATTTT
CDR3 protein: CASSPDRGHGQPQHF

D gene: TRBD1
J gene: TRBJ1-5
clone size: many
V gene: TRBV10-3
CDR3 DNA: TGTGCCATCAGACCGGGACAGGGGGAGGGTCAGCCCCAGCATTTT
CDR3 protein: CAIRPGQGEGQPQHF

D gene: TRBD1
J gene: TRBJ2-7
clone size: many
V gene: TRBV19
CDR3 DNA: TGTGCCAGTAGTACCTTGGGACAGGGGGCCCACGAGCAGTACTTC
CDR3 protein: CASSTLGQGAHEQYF

D gene: TRBD2
J gene: TRBJ2-2
clone size: NA
V gene: TRBV29-1
CDR3 DNA: TGCAGCGTTGATGGGACTAGCGGTCCCGAGGTGCTGTTTTTT
CDR3 protein: CSVDGTSGPEVLFF

D gene: NA
J gene: TRBJ2-7
clone size: many
V gene: TRBV12-3/TRBV12-4
CDR3 DNA: TGTGCCAGCAGCCAAGCTACAGGGAGGGAGCAGTACTTC
CDR3 protein: CASSQATGREQYF

D gene: NA
J gene: TRBJ2-7
clone size: NA
V gene: TRBV29-1
CDR3 DNA: TGCAGCGTTGTGGCCAGGGACACCTACGAGCAGTACTTC
CDR3 protein: CSVVARDTYEQYF

D gene: NA
J gene: TRBJ1-5
clone size: few
V gene: TRBV6-4
CDR3 DNA: TGTGCCAAGGGGACTCCTAATCAGCCCCAGCATTTT
CDR3 protein: CAKGTPNQPQHF

D gene: NA
J gene: TRBJ2-7
clone size: many
V gene: TRBV6-6
CDR3 DNA: TGTGCCAGCAGTTACTCGATGAGTAGCTCCTACGAGCAGTACTTC
CDR3 protein: CASSYSMSSSYEQYF

D gene: NA
J gene: TRBJ1-5
clone size: NA
V gene: TRBV19
CDR3 DNA: TGTGCCAGTACCCCTGGGGGGGCGATGAGGCAGCCCCAGCATTTT
CDR3 protein: CASTPGGAMRQPQHF

D gene: NA
J gene: TRBJ1-3
clone size: many
V gene: TRBV10-3
CDR3 DNA: TGTGCCATCAGTGATGAGTTGAGAAACACCATATATTTT
CDR3 protein: CAISDELRNTIYF

D gene: NA
J gene: TRBJ2-5
clone size: few
V gene: TRBV12-3/TRBV12-4
CDR3 DNA: TGTGCCAGCAGTTTTCGTGTACCGAAGGCCCGGGAGACCCAGTACTTC
CDR3 protein: CASSFRVPKARETQYF

D gene: TRBD2
J gene: TRBJ2-1
clone size: NA
V gene: TRBV25-1
CDR3 DNA: TGTGCCAGCAGTGATTCGTCGAGGACTAGCGGGAGAAGTGAGCAGTTCTTC
CDR3 protein: CASSDSSRTSGRSEQFF

D gene: NA
J gene: TRBJ1-6
clone size: many
V gene: TRBV4-3
CDR3 DNA: TGCGCCAGCAGCCAAGTGGCCAGCGATTCACCCCTCCACTTT
CDR3 protein: CASSQVASDSPLHF

D gene: NA
J gene: TRBJ2-2
clone size: many
V gene: TRBV29-1
CDR3 DNA: TGCAGCGTAATAAACAGGGTTGGCACCGGGGAGCTGTTTTTT
CDR3 protein: CSVINRVGTGELFF

D gene: TRBD1
J gene: TRBJ1-4
clone size: few
V gene: TRBV2
CDR3 DNA: TGTGCCAGCTCAGCGGACAGGGGGCATGAAAAACTGTTTTTT
CDR3 protein: CASSADRGHEKLFF

D gene: NA
J gene: TRBJ1-3
clone size: many
V gene: TRBV7-9
CDR3 DNA: TGTGCCAGCAGAAGGGGCATGGGAAACACCATATATTTT
CDR3 protein: CASRRGMGNTIYF

D gene: TRBD2
J gene: TRBJ2-2
clone size: NA
V gene: TRBV24-1
CDR3 DNA: TGTGCCATCGCCGAGACTAGCGGGAACACCGGGGAGCTGTTTTTT
CDR3 protein: CAIAETSGNTGELFF

D gene: TRBD1
J gene: TRBJ2-7
clone size: many
V gene: TRBV7-8
CDR3 DNA: TGTGCCAGCAGCTTAGATCCGTGGGACAGACCCTACGAGCAGTACTTC
CDR3 protein: CASSLDPWDRPYEQYF

D gene: TRBD1
J gene: TRBJ1-4
clone size: many
V gene: TRBV15
CDR3 DNA: TGTGCCACCAGCAGAGACCGGGACAGGGGTGAAAAACTGTTTTTT
CDR3 protein: CATSRDRDRGEKLFF

D gene: TRBD2
J gene: TRBJ2-7
clone size: many
V gene: TRBV5-8
CDR3 DNA: TGTGCCAGCAGCTTGATGGCTAGCGGTACCTACGAGCAGTACTTC
CDR3 protein: CASSLMASGTYEQYF

D gene: NA
J gene: TRBJ1-1
clone size: NA
V gene: TRBV7-8
CDR3 DNA: TGTGCCAGCGGCCAAGATTTCGGCAGGGCCACTGAAGCTTTCTTT
CDR3 protein: CASGQDFGRATEAFF